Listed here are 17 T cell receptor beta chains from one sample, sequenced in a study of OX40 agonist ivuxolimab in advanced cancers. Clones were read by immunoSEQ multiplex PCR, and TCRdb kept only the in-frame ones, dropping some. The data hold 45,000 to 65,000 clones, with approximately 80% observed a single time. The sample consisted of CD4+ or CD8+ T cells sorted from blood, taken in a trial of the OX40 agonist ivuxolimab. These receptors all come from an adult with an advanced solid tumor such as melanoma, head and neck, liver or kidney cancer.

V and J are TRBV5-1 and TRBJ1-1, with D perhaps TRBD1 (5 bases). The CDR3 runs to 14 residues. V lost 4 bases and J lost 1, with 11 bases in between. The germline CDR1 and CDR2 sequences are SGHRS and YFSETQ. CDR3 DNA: TGCGCCAGCAGCCATTCCCAGGGGAACACTGAAGCTTTCTTT. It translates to CASSHSQGNTEAFF.

The CDR3 region has the DNA TGTGCCAGCGGGCTGGCGGGGGGTCCTGAGACCCAGTACTTC. Amino acids: CASGLAGGPETQYF. This sequence joins TRBV7-2 and TRBJ2-5, with 8 bases matching TRBD2. Germline V gives CDR1 SGHTA, CDR2 FQGNSA. The V gene end was trimmed by 8 bases and the J gene end by 5 bases; junction bases not matched to a gene: 10. CDR3 length: 14 residues.

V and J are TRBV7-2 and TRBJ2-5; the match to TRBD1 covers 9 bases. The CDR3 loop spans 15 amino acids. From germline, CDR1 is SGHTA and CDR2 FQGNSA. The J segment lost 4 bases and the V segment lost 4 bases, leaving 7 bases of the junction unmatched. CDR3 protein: CASSSTGTGIETQYF. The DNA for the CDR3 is TGTGCCAGCAGCTCGACCGGGACAGGGATAGAGACCCAGTACTTC.

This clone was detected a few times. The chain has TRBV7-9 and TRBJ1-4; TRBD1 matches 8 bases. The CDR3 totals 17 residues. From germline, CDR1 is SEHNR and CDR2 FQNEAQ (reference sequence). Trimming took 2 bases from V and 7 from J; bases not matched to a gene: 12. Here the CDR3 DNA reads TGTGCCAGCAGCTTATCCCGACAGGGGTATGGAGTTGAAAAACTGTTTTTT. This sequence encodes CASSLSRQGYGVEKLFF.

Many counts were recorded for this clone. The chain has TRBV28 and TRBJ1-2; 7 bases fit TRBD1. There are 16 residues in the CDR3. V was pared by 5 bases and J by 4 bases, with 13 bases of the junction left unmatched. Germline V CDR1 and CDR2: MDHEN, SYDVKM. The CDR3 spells CASSHSRTGGSYGYTF. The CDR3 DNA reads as TGTGCCAGCAGTCACTCCCGGACAGGTGGTAGCTATGGCTACACCTTC.

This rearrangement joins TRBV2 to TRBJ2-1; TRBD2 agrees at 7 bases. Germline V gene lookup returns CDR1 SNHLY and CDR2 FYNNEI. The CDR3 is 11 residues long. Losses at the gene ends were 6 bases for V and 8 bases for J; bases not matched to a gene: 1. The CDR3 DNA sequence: TGTGCCAGCAGCGGGAGGTATGAGCAGTTCTTC. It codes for CASSGRYEQFF.

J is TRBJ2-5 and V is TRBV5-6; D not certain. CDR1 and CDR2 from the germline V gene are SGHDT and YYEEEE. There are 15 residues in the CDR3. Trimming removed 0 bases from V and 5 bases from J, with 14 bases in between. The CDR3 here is CASSLGWRPAETQYF. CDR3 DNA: TGTGCCAGCAGCTTGGGCTGGCGGCCAGCGGAGACCCAGTACTTC.

This CDR3 reads CASSMGRRTEAFF. CDR3 in DNA: TGTGCCAGCAGCATGGGGCGCCGCACTGAAGCTTTCTTT. This rearrangement joins TRBV7-9 to TRBJ1-1, with D maybe TRBD1 (5 bases). Per the germline V gene, CDR1 is SEHNR and CDR2 is FQNEAQ (reference sequence). Trimming shortened V by 5 bases and J by 4 bases, and 11 bases separated the two germline ends. The CDR3 has 13 amino acids.

The DNA for the CDR3 is TGTGCCAGCAGTGGGACAGGGGTCCTCTACAATGAGCAGTTCTTC. Translating it yields CASSGTGVLYNEQFF. The genes are TRBV27 and TRBJ2-1; TRBD1 matches at 10 bases. Germline-derived CDR1 and CDR2 are MNHEY and SMNVEV (reference sequence). The CDR3 length is 15 residues. V trimming: 5 bases; J trimming: 3 bases; junction bases outside the gene matches: 4.

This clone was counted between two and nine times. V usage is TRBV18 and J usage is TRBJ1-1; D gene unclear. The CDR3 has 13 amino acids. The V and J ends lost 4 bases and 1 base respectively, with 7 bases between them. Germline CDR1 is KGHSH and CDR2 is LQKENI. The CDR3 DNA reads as TGTGCCAGCTCACGGGAGGCGAACACTGAAGCTTTCTTT. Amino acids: CASSREANTEAFF.

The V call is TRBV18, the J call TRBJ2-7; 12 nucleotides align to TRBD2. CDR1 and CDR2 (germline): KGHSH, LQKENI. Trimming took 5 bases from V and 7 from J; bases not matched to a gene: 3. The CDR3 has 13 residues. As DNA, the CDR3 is TGTGCCAGCTCAGCAGGACTAGCGGGGGAGCAGTACTTC. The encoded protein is CASSAGLAGEQYF.

CDR3 in amino acids: CASSPPIKGADTQYF. In DNA, the CDR3 is TGTGCCAGCTCACCACCGATAAAGGGCGCAGATACGCAGTATTTT. The chain carries TRBV18 and TRBJ2-3; D is undetermined. V shed 0 bases and J shed 4 bases, with 11 bases lying between them. CDR1 is KGHSH and CDR2 is LQKENI in the germline V gene. The CDR3 length is 15 residues.

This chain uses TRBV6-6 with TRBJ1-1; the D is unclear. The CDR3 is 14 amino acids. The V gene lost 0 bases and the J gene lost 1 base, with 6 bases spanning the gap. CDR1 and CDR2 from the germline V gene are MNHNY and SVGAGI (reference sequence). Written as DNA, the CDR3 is TGTGCCAGCAGTTACTCTCGGGGGAACACTGAAGCTTTCTTT. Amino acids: CASSYSRGNTEAFF.

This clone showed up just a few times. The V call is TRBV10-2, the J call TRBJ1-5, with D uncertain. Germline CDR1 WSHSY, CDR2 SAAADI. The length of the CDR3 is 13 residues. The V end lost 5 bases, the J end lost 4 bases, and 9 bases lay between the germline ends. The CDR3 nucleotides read TGCGCCAGCAGTTCGGACGGGAATCAGCCCCAGCATTTT. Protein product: CASSSDGNQPQHF.

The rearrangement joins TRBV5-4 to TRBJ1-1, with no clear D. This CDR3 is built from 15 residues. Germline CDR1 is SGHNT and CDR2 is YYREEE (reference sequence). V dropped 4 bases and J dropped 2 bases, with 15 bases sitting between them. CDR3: CASSTALLGNTEAFF. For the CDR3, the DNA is TGTGCCAGCAGCACCGCGCTTCTAGGTAACACTGAAGCTTTCTTT.

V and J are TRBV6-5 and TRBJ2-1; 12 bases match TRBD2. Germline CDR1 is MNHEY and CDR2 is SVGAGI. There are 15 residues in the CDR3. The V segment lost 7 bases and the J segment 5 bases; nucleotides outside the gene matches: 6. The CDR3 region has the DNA TGTGCCAGCAACCGCCTAGCGGGAGGGAACAATGAGCAGTTCTTC. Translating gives CASNRLAGGNNEQFF.

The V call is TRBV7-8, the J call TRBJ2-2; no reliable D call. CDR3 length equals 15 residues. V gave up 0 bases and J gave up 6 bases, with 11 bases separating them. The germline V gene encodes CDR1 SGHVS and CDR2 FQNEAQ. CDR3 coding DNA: TGTGCCAGCAGCTTAGCCAGGACGGGCGCCGGGGAGCTGTTTTTT. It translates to CASSLARTGAGELFF.